A selection of T cell receptor beta chains follows, all from one sample in a study of cytotoxic CD8 clonotypes in ibrutinib-treated CLL. The table came from immunoSEQ multiplex PCR; TCRdb's copy has only in-frame clones and leaves some out. This table holds approximately 340,000 clones, roughly 67% found once. Material: PBMCs, obtained after 36 months of ibrutinib treatment. The receptors shown here come from a human donor with chronic lymphocytic leukemia. The CDR3 runs from the conserved cysteine through the conserved F or W. A D gene is named only where the DNA matches it firmly. Expanded clones get a size class; other rows say once, few or many, or leave the size out.

size,V,J,D,DNA,CDR3
once,TRBV11-2,TRBJ2-7,NA,TGTGCCAGCAGCTTGGGATGGAAGCAGTACTTC,CASSLGWKQYF
NA,TRBV29-1,TRBJ2-1,NA,TGCTGCGGCCCCCGGGACGGCTACGTACATGAGCAGTTCTTC,CCGPRDGYVHEQFF
NA,TRBV4-1,TRBJ2-3,NA,TGCGCCAGCAGCCTGATCCCGACAAGCACAGATACGCAGTATTTT,CASSLIPTSTDTQYF
NA,TRBV6-5,TRBJ2-2,TRBD2,TGTGCCAGCTCGAAGACTAGCGGGAACACCGGGGAGCTGTTTTTT,CASSKTSGNTGELFF
NA,TRBV6-6,TRBJ2-1,TRBD2,TGTGCCAGCACCCCTTGGCCTGACGCGGGGGACAATGAGCAGTTCTTC,CASTPWPDAGDNEQFF
NA,TRBV2,TRBJ2-2,TRBD1,TGTGCCAGCAGTGAAGCGGGGACAGGGACGGACACCGGGGAGCTGTTTTTT,CASSEAGTGTDTGELFF
NA,TRBV5-4,TRBJ2-5,TRBD2,TGTGCCAGCAGCGCAACCAGGACTAGCGGGGGACAAGAGACCCAGTACTTC,CASSATRTSGGQETQYF
few,TRBV19,TRBJ1-5,NA,TGTGCCAGTAGAGCACTGAGCAATCAGCCCCAGCATTTT,CASRALSNQPQHF
once,TRBV6-6,TRBJ2-3,NA,TGTGCCAGCAGTTACTCGGGCGCTAGCGGCACAGATACGCAGTATTTT,CASSYSGASGTDTQYF
NA,TRBV5-1,TRBJ1-5,NA,TGCGCCAGCAGCTTGGCCCCGTTGCAGCCCCAGCATTTT,CASSLAPLQPQHF
NA,TRBV10-3,TRBJ2-3,NA,TGTGCCATCAGTGAATCAGATACGCAGTATTTT,CAISESDTQYF
NA,TRBV5-1,TRBJ2-7,TRBD2,TGCGCCAGCAGCTTGGCTGGCGGGAGCGAGCAGTACTTC,CASSLAGGSEQYF
NA,TRBV11-3,TRBJ2-7,NA,TGTGCCAGCAGCTCCTCCGGGGCCACGGAAGAGCAGTACTTC,CASSSSGATEEQYF
NA,TRBV5-6,TRBJ2-7,NA,TGTGCCAGCACCCAAGTCTCAGGGGTCTACGAGCAGTACTTC,CASTQVSGVYEQYF
NA,TRBV11-2,TRBJ1-1,TRBD1,TGTGCCAGCAGCGCGCGGGACAGACCTAACACTGAAGCTTTCTTT,CASSARDRPNTEAFF
NA,TRBV19,TRBJ2-3,TRBD1,TGTGCCAGTAGTATACCGGCAGGGGGACGGCCAGATACGCAGTATTTT,CASSIPAGGRPDTQYF
NA,TRBV7-8,TRBJ2-7,NA,TGTGCCAGCAGCTTACCGGGCCTGACCTACGAGCAGTACTTC,CASSLPGLTYEQYF
NA,TRBV18,TRBJ2-7,NA,TGTGCCAGCTCATGGGACACCCTCTACGAGCAGTACTTC,CASSWDTLYEQYF
few,TRBV6-1,TRBJ2-5,NA,TGTGCCAGCAGTGAATTTGGTGGCGTGACCCAGTACTTC,CASSEFGGVTQYF
NA,TRBV18,TRBJ2-1,NA,TGTGCCAGCTCACCACCTCGGGTACGAGGAGACGAGCAGTTCTTC,CASSPPRVRGDEQFF
NA,TRBV29-1,TRBJ1-2,NA,TGCAGCGTTGGGGTCGGCTACACCTTC,CSVGVGYTF
NA,TRBV29-1,TRBJ2-7,TRBD1,TGCAGCGTTGTCAGGACAGGGATATCCTACGAGCAGTACTTC,CSVVRTGISYEQYF
NA,TRBV10-3,TRBJ2-1,NA,TGTGCCATCAGTGATACTAGTTACAATGAGCAGTTCTTC,CAISDTSYNEQFF
NA,TRBV10-2,TRBJ2-5,TRBD1,TGCGCCAGCAGTGAGTCCGGACAGGGAAAGACCCAGTACTTC,CASSESGQGKTQYF